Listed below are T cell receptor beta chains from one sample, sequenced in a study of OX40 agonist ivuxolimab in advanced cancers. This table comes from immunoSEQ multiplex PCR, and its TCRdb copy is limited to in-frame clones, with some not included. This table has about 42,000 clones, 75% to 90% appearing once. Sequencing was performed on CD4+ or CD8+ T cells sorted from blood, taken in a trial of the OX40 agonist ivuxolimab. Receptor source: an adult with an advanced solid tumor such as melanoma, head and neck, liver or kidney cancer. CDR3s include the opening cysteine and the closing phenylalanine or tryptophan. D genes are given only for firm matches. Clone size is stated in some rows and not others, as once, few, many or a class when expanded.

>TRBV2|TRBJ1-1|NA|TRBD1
CASSGQGTEAFF
TGTGCCAGCAGTGGACAGGGCACTGAAGCTTTCTTT
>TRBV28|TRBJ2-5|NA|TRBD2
CASSPGLAGSGETQYF
TGTGCCAGCAGCCCGGGACTAGCGGGGTCCGGGGAGACCCAGTACTTC
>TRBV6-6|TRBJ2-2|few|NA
CASSYYSNTGELFF
TGTGCCAGCAGTTACTATTCCAACACCGGGGAGCTGTTTTTT
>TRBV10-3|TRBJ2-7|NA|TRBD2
CAISEGLAPDYEQYF
TGTGCCATCAGTGAGGGACTAGCGCCGGACTACGAGCAGTACTTC
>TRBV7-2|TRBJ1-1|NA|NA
CASSFDRGRNEAFF
TGTGCCAGCAGCTTTGATAGGGGTCGCAATGAAGCTTTCTTT
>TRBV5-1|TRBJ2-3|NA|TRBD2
CASSSLAGGTDTQYF
TGCGCCAGCAGCTCATTAGCGGGAGGCACAGATACGCAGTATTTT
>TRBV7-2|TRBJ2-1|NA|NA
CASSLEGGISNEQFF
TGTGCCAGCAGCTTAGAGGGAGGAATCTCCAATGAGCAGTTCTTC
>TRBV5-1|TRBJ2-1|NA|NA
CASSLEAARSNEQFF
TGCGCCAGCAGCTTGGAGGCTGCCCGTAGTAATGAGCAGTTCTTC
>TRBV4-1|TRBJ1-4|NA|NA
CASSRGVLALNEKLFF
TGCGCCAGCAGCCGAGGGGTCCTCGCACTTAATGAAAAACTGTTTTTT
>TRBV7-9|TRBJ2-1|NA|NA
CASSLDQWDNEQFF
TGTGCCAGCAGCTTAGACCAGTGGGACAATGAGCAGTTCTTC
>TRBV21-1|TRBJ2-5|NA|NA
CASSNKAWVAGDKETQYF
TGTGCCAGCAGCAACAAGGCTTGGGTAGCGGGGGACAAAGAGACCCAGTACTTC
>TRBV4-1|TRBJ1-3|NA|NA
CASSQAWTVGNTIYF
TGCGCCAGCAGCCAAGCCTGGACAGTCGGGAACACCATATATTTT
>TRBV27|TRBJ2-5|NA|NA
CASRIRGGETQYF
TGTGCCAGCAGAATCAGGGGCGGGGAGACCCAGTACTTC
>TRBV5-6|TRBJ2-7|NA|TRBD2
CASSLAGGIEQYF
TGTGCCAGCAGCTTGGCGGGGGGAATCGAGCAGTACTTC
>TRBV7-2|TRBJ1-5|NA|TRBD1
CASSLAPDRGQPQHF
TGTGCCAGCAGCTTAGCCCCCGACAGGGGTCAGCCCCAGCATTTT
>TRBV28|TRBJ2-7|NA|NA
CASSQGPAYVQYF
TGTGCCAGCAGTCAGGGACCTGCCTACGTGCAGTACTTC
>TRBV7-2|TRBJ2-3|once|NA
CASRLGGQGITDTQYF
TGTGCCAGCAGGCTGGGGGGTCAGGGGATCACAGATACGCAGTATTTT
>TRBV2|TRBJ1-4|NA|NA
CASRTTGEKLFF
TGTGCCAGCAGAACGACAGGTGAAAAACTGTTTTTT
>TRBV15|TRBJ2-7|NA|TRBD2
CATSRDGLAPYEQYF
TGTGCCACCAGCAGAGATGGACTAGCCCCCTACGAGCAGTACTTC
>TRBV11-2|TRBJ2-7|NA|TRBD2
CASSSRTSGRATYEQYF
TGTGCCAGCAGCTCCAGGACTAGCGGGAGGGCCACCTACGAGCAGTACTTC
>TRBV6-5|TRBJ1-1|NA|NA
CASSLVPTGEAFF
TGTGCCAGCAGTCTTGTCCCCACAGGGGAAGCTTTCTTT
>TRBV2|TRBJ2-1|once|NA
CASSEGRAFSYNEQFF
TGTGCCAGCAGTGAAGGGCGGGCCTTCTCCTACAATGAGCAGTTCTTC
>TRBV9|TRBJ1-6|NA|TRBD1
CASSVGGQAHNSPLHF
TGTGCCAGCAGCGTAGGGGGACAGGCCCATAATTCACCCCTCCACTTT
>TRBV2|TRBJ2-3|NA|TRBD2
CASSELAGGGADTQYF
TGTGCCAGCAGCGAGTTAGCGGGAGGAGGTGCAGATACGCAGTATTTT
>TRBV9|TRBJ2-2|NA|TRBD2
CASSPTLGGGTNTGELFF
TGTGCCAGCAGCCCAACCCTTGGGGGAGGGACGAACACCGGGGAGCTGTTTTTT
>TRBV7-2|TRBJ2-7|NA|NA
CASSLDGVSYEQYF
TGTGCCAGCAGCTTAGATGGGGTCTCCTACGAGCAGTACTTC
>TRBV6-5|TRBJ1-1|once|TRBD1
CASRIDREGTEAFF
TGTGCCAGCAGGATAGACAGGGAAGGCACTGAAGCTTTCTTT
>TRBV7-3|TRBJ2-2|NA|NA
CASSLGGGRNTGELFF
TGTGCCAGCAGCTTAGGGGGCGGGAGGAACACCGGGGAGCTGTTTTTT
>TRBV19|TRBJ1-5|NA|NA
CASSIVGGSGQPQHF
TGTGCCAGTAGTATAGTGGGGGGGAGTGGTCAGCCCCAGCATTTT
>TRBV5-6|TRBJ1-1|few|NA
CASSLDRVLNTEAFF
TGTGCCAGCAGCTTGGACAGGGTGTTGAACACTGAAGCTTTCTTT
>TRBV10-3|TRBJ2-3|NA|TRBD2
CAISQAGSTDTQYF
TGTGCCATCAGTCAAGCGGGAAGCACAGATACGCAGTATTTT
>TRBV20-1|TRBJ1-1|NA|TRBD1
CSAAGTAEAFF
TGCAGTGCTGCCGGGACAGCTGAAGCTTTCTTT
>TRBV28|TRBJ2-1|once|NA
CASSLYAPLILTVQFF
TGTGCCAGCAGTTTATATGCGCCACTCATCCTCACGGTCCAGTTCTTC
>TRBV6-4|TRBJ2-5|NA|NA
CASSQEVGETQYF
TGTGCCAGCAGTCAAGAAGTCGGTGAGACCCAGTACTTC
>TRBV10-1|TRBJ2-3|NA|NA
CASSGLSTDTQYF
TGCGCCAGCAGTGGTTTATCCACAGATACGCAGTATTTT
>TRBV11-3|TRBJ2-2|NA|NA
CASSLEISGELFF
TGTGCCAGCAGCTTAGAAATTTCCGGGGAGCTGTTTTTT
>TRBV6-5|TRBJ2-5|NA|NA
CASSYGHQVETQYF
TGTGCCAGCAGTTATGGGCACCAAGTGGAGACCCAGTACTTC
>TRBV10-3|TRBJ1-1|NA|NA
CAISDRGTTEAFF
TGTGCCATCAGTGACAGGGGAACGACTGAAGCTTTCTTT
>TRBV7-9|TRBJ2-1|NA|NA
CASSPAGFYNEQFF
TGTGCCAGCAGCCCAGCAGGCTTCTACAATGAGCAGTTCTTC
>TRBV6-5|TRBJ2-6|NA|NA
CASSYGQTSGANVLTF
TGTGCCAGCAGTTACGGCCAGACCTCTGGGGCCAACGTCCTGACTTTC
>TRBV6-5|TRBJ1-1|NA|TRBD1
CASRGTGGWGTEAFF
TGTGCCAGCAGGGGGACAGGGGGATGGGGCACTGAAGCTTTCTTT
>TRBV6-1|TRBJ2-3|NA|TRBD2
CASSESSGYTDTQYF
TGTGCCAGCAGTGAATCTAGCGGATACACAGATACGCAGTATTTT
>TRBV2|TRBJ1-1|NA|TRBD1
CASTGARTGNTEAFF
TGTGCCAGCACCGGGGCAAGGACAGGGAACACTGAAGCTTTCTTT
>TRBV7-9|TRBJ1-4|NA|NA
CASSSEREKLFF
TGTGCCAGCAGCTCGGAGCGAGAAAAACTGTTTTTT
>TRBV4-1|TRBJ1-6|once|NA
CASSQLLINSPLHF
TGCGCCAGCAGCCAACTACTGATTAATTCACCCCTCCACTTT
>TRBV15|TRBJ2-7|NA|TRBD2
CATSRRGLAGVGQGEQYF
TGTGCCACCAGCAGACGGGGACTAGCGGGAGTTGGACAGGGCGAGCAGTACTTC
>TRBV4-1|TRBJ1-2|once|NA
CASSQARQQNYTF
TGCGCCAGCAGCCAAGCGAGACAGCAGAACTACACCTTC
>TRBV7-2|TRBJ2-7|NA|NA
CASSLISGFYEQYF
TGTGCCAGCAGCTTAATTAGTGGATTCTACGAGCAGTACTTC
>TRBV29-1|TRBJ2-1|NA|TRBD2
CSVARTSGRDEQFF
TGCAGCGTTGCCCGGACTAGCGGGAGGGATGAGCAGTTCTTC
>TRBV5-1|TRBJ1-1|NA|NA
CASSPWDTWNTEAFF
TGCGCCAGCAGCCCGTGGGACACATGGAACACTGAAGCTTTCTTT